These T cell receptor beta chains were read from a single sample in a study of OX40 agonist ivuxolimab in advanced cancers. Libraries were prepared by immunoSEQ multiplex PCR; TCRdb keeps only in-frame clonotypes and omits some of them. This table has fewer than 85,000 clones, approximately 86% appearing once. The specimen was CD4+ or CD8+ T cells sorted from blood, collected in a trial of the OX40 agonist ivuxolimab. The source of these receptors is an adult with an advanced solid tumor such as melanoma, head and neck, liver or kidney cancer. CDR3s include the opening cysteine and the closing phenylalanine or tryptophan. Each record gives: J gene, CDR3 length, clone size, D gene, V gene, CDR3 DNA, CDR3 protein. The D gene is left open where the match is weak. Clone size is not always given. Where it is, it says once, few, many or a class for expanded clones.

>TRBJ2-5|14|-|-|TRBV6-1
TGTGCCAGCACCCCTGGTGACAGGAGAGAGACCCAGTACTTC
CASTPGDRRETQYF
>TRBJ1-5|18|few|-|TRBV4-1
TGCGCCAGCAGCCCCCCTTGGGGGAGGAGAGGCGCGAATCAGCCCCAGCATTTT
CASSPPWGRRGANQPQHF
>TRBJ2-7|14|-|TRBD2|TRBV6-5
TGTGCCAGCAGGCGGACTAGCGGGAGCTACGAGCAGTACTTC
CASRRTSGSYEQYF
>TRBJ2-6|15|once|-|TRBV10-3
TGTGCCATCGAACCAGGAAACTCTGGGGCCAACGTCCTGACTTTC
CAIEPGNSGANVLTF
>TRBJ2-1|16|-|-|TRBV4-3
TGCGCCAGCAGCCACCCCATGGGCCGAAACTACAATGAGCAGTTCTTC
CASSHPMGRNYNEQFF
>TRBJ1-6|13|-|-|TRBV28
TGTGCCAGCAGTTCCTTCTATAATTCACCCCTCCACTTT
CASSSFYNSPLHF
>TRBJ2-3|14|-|TRBD2|TRBV19
TGTGCCAGTAGTCTGCGGGAGGGCACAGATACGCAGTATTTT
CASSLREGTDTQYF
>TRBJ1-1|14|once|TRBD1|TRBV6-5
TGTGCCAGCAGTACGACAGGGGCCAAAAGGGCAGCTTTCTTT
CASSTTGAKRAAFF
>TRBJ2-7|9|-|-|TRBV7-2
TGTGCCAGCAGCCCCCGAGAGGACTTC
CASSPREDF
>TRBJ2-4|15|-|-|TRBV6-5
TGTGCCAGCAGTTACTCGTCGGGAGTCGTAAACATTCAGTACTTC
CASSYSSGVVNIQYF
>TRBJ2-7|13|-|-|TRBV6-5
TGTGCCAGCAGTGAAATTGGGGACTACGAGCAGTACTTC
CASSEIGDYEQYF
>TRBJ1-1|13|-|-|TRBV27
TGTGCCAGCAGTCCTTGGAGGACGGGTGAAGCTTTCTTT
CASSPWRTGEAFF
>TRBJ2-2|16|-|-|TRBV7-6
TGTGCCAGCAGCCCCTCCCGGACCTCGCCGACCGGGGAGCTGTTTTTT
CASSPSRTSPTGELFF
>TRBJ1-5|15|-|-|TRBV19
TGTGCCAGTACTATCATGGCCTCGGGAAATCAGCCCCAGCATTTT
CASTIMASGNQPQHF
>TRBJ1-5|13|medium-sized|-|TRBV6-5
TGTGCCAGCAGCCGCGACGGTAATCAGCCCCAGCATTTT
CASSRDGNQPQHF
>TRBJ2-3|15|-|-|TRBV19
TGTGCCAGTAGTATCCGCCCTACCACCGGAGATACGCAGTATTTT
CASSIRPTTGDTQYF
>TRBJ2-3|14|-|-|TRBV5-1
TGCGCCAGCAGCTTGAGGCAGGGTGCAGATACGCAGTATTTT
CASSLRQGADTQYF
>TRBJ2-3|14|-|-|TRBV7-2
TGTGCCAGCAGCTCAAACTCCCGCCAGGGCACGCAGTATTTT
CASSSNSRQGTQYF
>TRBJ1-5|14|-|-|TRBV6-5
TGTGCCAGCAGCCAGACAGTAAGCAATCAGCCCCAGCATTTT
CASSQTVSNQPQHF
>TRBJ1-5|16|few|TRBD1|TRBV19
TGTGCCAGTAGTACCATCACAGGGGGCATCCATCAGCCCCAGCATTTT
CASSTITGGIHQPQHF
>TRBJ1-6|14|-|-|TRBV19
TGTGCCAGTAGTATGAACCGTTACAATTCACCCCTCCACTTT
CASSMNRYNSPLHF
>TRBJ2-2|18|-|-|TRBV7-3
TGTGCCAGCAGCTTAAAGGGGGGTACTAGCTCCAACACCGGGGAGCTGTTTTTT
CASSLKGGTSSNTGELFF
>TRBJ1-1|13|few|-|TRBV6-1
TGTGCCAGCAGTGAGGACAGGAACACTGAAGCTTTCTTT
CASSEDRNTEAFF
>TRBJ2-5|16|-|TRBD2|TRBV5-8
TGTGCCAGCACCCTCCGACGCGGGAGGGCCAGGGAGACCCAGTACTTC
CASTLRRGRARETQYF
>TRBJ2-5|14|-|TRBD1|TRBV19
TGTGCCAGTAGTATCGGGACAGTACGGGAGACCCAGTACTTC
CASSIGTVRETQYF
>TRBJ2-7|14|-|TRBD1|TRBV2
TGTGCCAGCAACCGGGACAGGGGAGTCTACGAGCAGTACTTC
CASNRDRGVYEQYF
>TRBJ2-5|15|once|-|TRBV4-2
TGTGCCAGCAGCCAAGAGTCGGTAAGCGGGGAGACCCAGTACTTC
CASSQESVSGETQYF